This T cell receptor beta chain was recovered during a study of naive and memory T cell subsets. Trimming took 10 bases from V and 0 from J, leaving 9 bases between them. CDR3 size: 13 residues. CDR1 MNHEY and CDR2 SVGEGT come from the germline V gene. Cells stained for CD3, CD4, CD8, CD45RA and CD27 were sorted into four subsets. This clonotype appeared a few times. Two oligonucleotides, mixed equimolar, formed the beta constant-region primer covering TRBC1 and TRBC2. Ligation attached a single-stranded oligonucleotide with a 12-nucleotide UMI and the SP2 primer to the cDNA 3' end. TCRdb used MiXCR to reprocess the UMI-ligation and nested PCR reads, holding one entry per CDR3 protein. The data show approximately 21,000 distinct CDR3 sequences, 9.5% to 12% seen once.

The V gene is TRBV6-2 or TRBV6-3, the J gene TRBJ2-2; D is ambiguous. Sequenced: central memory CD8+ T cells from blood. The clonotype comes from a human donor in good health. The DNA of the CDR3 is TGTGCCATCTTGCTTCCGAACACCGGGGAGCTGTTTTTT. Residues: CAILLPNTGELFF.